The TCR beta chain described here comes from a study of T cells in localized non-small cell lung cancer (dated by TCRdb to 2019 to 2021). With respect to the entire study: The study analyzed T cell repertoires of approximately 240 early-stage NSCLC patients, comparing tumors and uninvolved tumor-adjacent lungs. The cohort consisted of around 250 treatment-naive NSCLC patients whose localized lung tumors had been resected. Of the NSCLC patients, roughly 130 were male and around 99 were female, and the mean age was approximately 66 years.

This clone was seen once. Its antigen is unknown. Per-nucleotide qualities are absent, and no much larger clonotype sits a single base away. General study outcomes and caveats: Uninvolved tumor-adjacent lung showed the highest T cell clonality, higher than tumor, which suggests more focused antigenic responses in the adjacent lung. Longer overall survival was associated with higher T cell density in blood, whereas shorter survival was associated with higher clonality in adjacent lung. Because the study design was exploratory, TCR variables were selected using unadjusted p-values without false-discovery rate correction. A median of roughly 60 of the top 100 tumor clones were detected in paired uninvolved adjacent lung, and around 30 of these tumor clones were also found among the top 100 clones of the paired uninvolved adjacent lung. Because multi-region tumor sequencing was not done, intratumor heterogeneity could not be ruled out.

The immunoSEQ Assay was used to sequence TCR beta CDR3 regions from DNA. Per the authors' processing: To compute T cell density, TCR beta template counts were normalized to usable DNA, which was estimated by amplifying housekeeping genes. The preseqR package was used to estimate richness by extrapolating to 400,000 templates for PBMC samples and to 120,000 templates for tissue samples. Clonality was defined by subtracting Pielou's evenness from one. Tissue-enriched TCRs were identified through differential abundance testing performed on productive amino-acid clonotypes, with a minimum total count of 5 and an alpha of 0.1. The Jaccard Index and the Morisita Overlap Index were used to measure repertoire overlap between compartments. GLIPH grouped TCR beta CDR3s together with public tetramer-defined viral CDR3s, and a viral motif had to include at least three viral sequences and also show V-gene enrichment. This immuneACCESS table, as held by TCRdb, lists in-frame sequences with V and J called but not all clones. Of the missing ones, under half trace to an unresolved V gene in checked studies; the others have no known cause. V and J calls and clone size are as listed in that table; D and trimming were resolved from the DNA. The sample table holds tens of thousands of clones, of which about 91% were seen once. The top ten clones comprise over 9.5% of the sample.

Its CDR3 holds 15 amino acids, cysteine through phenylalanine. Just CDR3 DNA is preserved here, 45 bases in frame from base 1. The germline V gene (reference sequence) specifies SEHNR as CDR1 and FQNEAQ as CDR2. V gives up 4 bases and J gives up 2 bases, and the segment between their germline ends measures 13 bases. At diagnosis, peripheral blood, uninvolved tumor-adjacent lung and tumor were collected and stored as a combination of fresh-frozen and FFPE material. For TCR repertoire profiling, blood samples were analyzed in the form of peripheral blood mononuclear cells. The input for sequencing was PBMCs, taken before any cancer treatment. In this chain, TRBV7-9 is recombined with TRBJ2-3, and perhaps TRBD2 as D gene, on 6 matching bases. This clonotype was sampled from a woman aged 35 to 69 with stage II lung adenocarcinoma. CDR3 reads: CASSSRLEATDTQYF. The bases read TGTGCCAGCAGCTCTCGACTAGAGGCCACAGATACGCAGTATTTT. Outside the CDR3, residues come from the reference TRBV7-9 and TRBJ2-3 proteins, so the full variable domain is: DTGVSQNPRHKITKRGQNVTFRCDPISEHNRLYWYRQTLGQGPEFLTYFQNEAQLEKSRLLSDRFSAERPKGSFSTLEIQRTEQGDSAMYLCASSSRLEATDTQYFGPGTRLTVL.